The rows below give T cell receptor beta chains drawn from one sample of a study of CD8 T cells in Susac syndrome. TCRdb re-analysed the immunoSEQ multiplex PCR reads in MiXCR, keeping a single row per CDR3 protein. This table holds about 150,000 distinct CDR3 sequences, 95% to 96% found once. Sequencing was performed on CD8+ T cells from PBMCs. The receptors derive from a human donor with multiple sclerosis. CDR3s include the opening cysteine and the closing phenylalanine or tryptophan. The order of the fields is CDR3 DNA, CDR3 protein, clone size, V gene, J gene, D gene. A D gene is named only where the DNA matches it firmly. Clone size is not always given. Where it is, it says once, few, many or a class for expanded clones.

DNA: TGTGCCTGGAGCGACTCAGCCCCATATGGCTACACCTTC; CDR3: CAWSDSAPYGYTF; size: .; V: TRBV30; J: TRBJ1-2; D: .
DNA: TGCGCCAGCAGCGCTACTTGGGGGGACAGAAATCAGCCCCAGCATTTT; CDR3: CASSATWGDRNQPQHF; size: once; V: TRBV5-1; J: TRBJ1-5; D: TRBD1
DNA: TGTGCCAGCAGCGTTACTAACACCGGGGAGCTGTTTTTT; CDR3: CASSVTNTGELFF; size: .; V: TRBV5-6; J: TRBJ2-2; D: .
DNA: TGTGCCTGGAGCGACTTCCGGGGGGGCGCCTACAATGAGCAGTTCTTC; CDR3: CAWSDFRGGAYNEQFF; size: .; V: TRBV30; J: TRBJ2-1; D: TRBD2
DNA: TGTGCCAGCAGCTTCGCGAGGTCGGGGGGCCACAGCACAGATACGCAGTATTTT; CDR3: CASSFARSGGHSTDTQYF; size: .; V: TRBV9; J: TRBJ2-3; D: .
DNA: TGTGCCAGCAGCTCCCAGGACGGCTACAATGAGCAGTTCTTC; CDR3: CASSSQDGYNEQFF; size: .; V: TRBV7-9; J: TRBJ2-1; D: .
DNA: TGTGCCAGCAGTGACGGGGACACCCCAAGAGACACCCAGTACTTC; CDR3: CASSDGDTPRDTQYF; size: .; V: TRBV25-1; J: TRBJ2-5; D: .
DNA: TGTGCCAGCAGCGTAGGCAGCCATGACAGGGACTATGGCTACACCTTC; CDR3: CASSVGSHDRDYGYTF; size: .; V: TRBV9; J: TRBJ1-2; D: TRBD1
DNA: TGTGCCAGCAGCCCCTTTGGGTCGAATGAGCAGTTCTTC; CDR3: CASSPFGSNEQFF; size: once; V: TRBV13; J: TRBJ2-1; D: .
DNA: TGTGCCAGCAGCTCGGGACAGGGAGGGCAAGAGACCCAGTACTTC; CDR3: CASSSGQGGQETQYF; size: .; V: TRBV13; J: TRBJ2-5; D: TRBD1
DNA: TGTGCCTGGAGTTCTCCCGCTTGGGCAACTAATGAAAAACTGTTTTTT; CDR3: CAWSSPAWATNEKLFF; size: .; V: TRBV30; J: TRBJ1-4; D: .
DNA: TGTGCCACCAGGAATGGCCAGGGCACTGAAGCTTTCTTT; CDR3: CATRNGQGTEAFF; size: .; V: TRBV24-1; J: TRBJ1-1; D: .
DNA: TGCGCCAGCAGCCAAGTCGGACCCGGGGAGGCCAAAAACATTCAGTACTTC; CDR3: CASSQVGPGEAKNIQYF; size: .; V: TRBV4-1; J: TRBJ2-4; D: .
DNA: TGTGCCTGGATATCGGTGTGGGAGTTCACTGAAGCTTTCTTT; CDR3: CAWISVWEFTEAFF; size: .; V: TRBV30; J: TRBJ1-1; D: .
DNA: TGTGCCAGCAGCCCCCGGGAAGGGGCGCTCGCAGATACGCAGTATTTT; CDR3: CASSPREGALADTQYF; size: .; V: TRBV7-9; J: TRBJ2-3; D: .
DNA: TGTGCCTGGAGTGTCAGGGCCCCCACCGGGGAGCTGTTTTTT; CDR3: CAWSVRAPTGELFF; size: .; V: TRBV30; J: TRBJ2-2; D: .
DNA: TGTGCCAGCAGTGAAACCTCGACAGCCTTAGCTGAGACCCAGTACTTC; CDR3: CASSETSTALAETQYF; size: .; V: TRBV6-1; J: TRBJ2-5; D: .
DNA: TGCGCCAGCAGCCGAGGACAGTCCTATGGCTACACCTTC; CDR3: CASSRGQSYGYTF; size: .; V: TRBV4-1; J: TRBJ1-2; D: .
DNA: TGTGCCAGCAGCCAAGACGGCCGAGGGGACTATGGCTACACCTTC; CDR3: CASSQDGRGDYGYTF; size: .; V: TRBV4-2; J: TRBJ1-2; D: .
DNA: TGTGCCACCAGCAGAGATTGGCAGGGAGTGAACACTGAAGCTTTCTTT; CDR3: CATSRDWQGVNTEAFF; size: .; V: TRBV15; J: TRBJ1-1; D: .
DNA: TGTGCCTGGAGTGTTGGGCTTTTCGGCTACACCTTC; CDR3: CAWSVGLFGYTF; size: .; V: TRBV30; J: TRBJ1-2; D: .
DNA: TGTGCCAGCAGGGATAGGACTAGCTCCTACAATGAGCAGTTCTTC; CDR3: CASRDRTSSYNEQFF; size: .; V: TRBV12-3/TRBV12-4; J: TRBJ2-1; D: TRBD2
DNA: TGTGCTAGTGGTGCGACAGGGGCTGAAGCTTTCTTT; CDR3: CASGATGAEAFF; size: .; V: TRBV12-5; J: TRBJ1-1; D: TRBD1
DNA: TGCAGTGCTAGAGATCTGGCAGGGGGCTTGGACTATGGCTACACCTTC; CDR3: CSARDLAGGLDYGYTF; size: .; V: TRBV20-1; J: TRBJ1-2; D: TRBD1